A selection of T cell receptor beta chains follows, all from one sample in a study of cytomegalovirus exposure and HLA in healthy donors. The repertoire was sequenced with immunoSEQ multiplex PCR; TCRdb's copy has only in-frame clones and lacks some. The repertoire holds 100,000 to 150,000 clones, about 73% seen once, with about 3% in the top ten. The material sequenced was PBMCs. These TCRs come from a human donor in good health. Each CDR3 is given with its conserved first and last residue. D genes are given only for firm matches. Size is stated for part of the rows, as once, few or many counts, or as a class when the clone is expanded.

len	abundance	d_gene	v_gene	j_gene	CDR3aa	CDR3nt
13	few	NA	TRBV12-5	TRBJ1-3	CASGLGTGNTIYF	TGTGCTAGTGGTTTGGGTACTGGAAACACCATATATTTT
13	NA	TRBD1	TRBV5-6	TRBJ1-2	CASSPDRAYGYTF	TGTGCCAGCAGCCCGGACAGGGCCTATGGCTACACCTTC
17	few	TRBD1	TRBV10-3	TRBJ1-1	CAISKTDRGAMNTEAFF	TGTGCCATCAGTAAAACGGACAGGGGGGCCATGAACACTGAAGCTTTCTTT
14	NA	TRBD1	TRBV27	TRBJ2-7	CASNRQGNGYEQYF	TGTGCCAGCAATAGACAGGGAAATGGTTACGAGCAGTACTTC
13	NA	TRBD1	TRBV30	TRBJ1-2	CAWRRDRGYGYTF	TGTGCCTGGAGGAGGGACAGGGGCTATGGCTACACCTTC
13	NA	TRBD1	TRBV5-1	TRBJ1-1	CASSWGQGTEAFF	TGCGCCAGCAGCTGGGGACAGGGAACTGAAGCTTTCTTT
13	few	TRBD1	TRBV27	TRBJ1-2	CASSAGTGYGYTF	TGTGCCAGCAGTGCCGGGACAGGCTATGGCTACACCTTC
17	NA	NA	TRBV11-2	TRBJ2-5	CASSLGGGSFPQETQYF	TGTGCCAGCAGCTTAGGGGGCGGCTCTTTTCCTCAAGAGACCCAGTACTTC
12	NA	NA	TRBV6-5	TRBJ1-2	CASARRGTGYTF	TGTGCCAGCGCACGCAGGGGTACTGGCTACACCTTC
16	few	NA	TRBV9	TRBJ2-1	CASSPRGGRSYNEQFF	TGTGCCAGCAGCCCAAGGGGGGGCCGGTCCTACAATGAGCAGTTCTTC
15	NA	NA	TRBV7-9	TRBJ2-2	CASRKENQPTGELFF	TGTGCCAGCCGGAAGGAGAATCAGCCCACCGGGGAGCTGTTTTTT
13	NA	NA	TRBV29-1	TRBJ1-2	CSVGHLVADGYTF	TGCAGCGTTGGGCATTTGGTGGCAGATGGCTACACCTTC
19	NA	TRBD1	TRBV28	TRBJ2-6	CASSFYRVGQGDGANVLTF	TGTGCCAGCAGTTTTTACCGAGTTGGGCAGGGGGATGGAGCCAACGTCCTGACTTTC
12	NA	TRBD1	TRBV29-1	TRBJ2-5	CSVGTGQETQYF	TGCAGCGTCGGGACAGGGCAAGAGACCCAGTACTTC
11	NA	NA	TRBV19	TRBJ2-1	CASSIFDEQFF	TGTGCCAGTAGTATCTTCGATGAGCAGTTCTTC
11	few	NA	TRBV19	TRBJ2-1	CASRTGYEQFF	TGTGCCAGTAGGACGGGGTACGAGCAGTTCTTC
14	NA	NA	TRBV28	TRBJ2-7	CASSLYGLNYEQYF	TGTGCCAGCAGTTTATACGGACTCAACTACGAGCAGTACTTC
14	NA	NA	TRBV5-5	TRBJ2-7	CASSLAVAGYEQYF	TGTGCCAGCAGCTTGGCCGTTGCGGGGTACGAGCAGTACTTC
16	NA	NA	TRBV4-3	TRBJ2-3	CASSQVRRPSTDTQYF	TGCGCCAGCAGCCAAGTTAGGAGGCCGAGCACAGATACGCAGTATTTT
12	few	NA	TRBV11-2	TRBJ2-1	CASSQWAFEQFF	TGTGCCAGCAGTCAATGGGCCTTTGAGCAGTTCTTC
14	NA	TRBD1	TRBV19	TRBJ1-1	CASTLDRGNTEAFF	TGTGCCAGTACCCTGGACAGGGGGAACACTGAAGCTTTCTTT
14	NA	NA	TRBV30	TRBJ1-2	CAWNPAGGGYGYTF	TGTGCCTGGAACCCCGCTGGGGGAGGCTATGGCTACACCTTC
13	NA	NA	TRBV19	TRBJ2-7	CASSYAGSYEQYF	TGTGCCAGTAGTTACGCAGGGTCCTACGAGCAGTACTTC
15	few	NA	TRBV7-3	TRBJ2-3	CSSSFTLSSTDTQYF	TGTTCCAGCAGCTTTACTCTGAGCAGCACAGATACGCAGTATTTT
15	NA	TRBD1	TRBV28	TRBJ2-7	CASRPGGQDSGEQYF	TGTGCCAGCAGGCCAGGGGGCCAGGATTCGGGCGAGCAGTACTTC
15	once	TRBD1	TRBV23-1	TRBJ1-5	CASSLPGQRNQPQHF	TGCGCCAGCAGTCTTCCGGGACAGCGCAATCAGCCCCAGCATTTT
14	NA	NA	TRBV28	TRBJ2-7	CASSPPTGIYEQYF	TGTGCCAGCAGTCCGCCGACAGGAATCTACGAGCAGTACTTC
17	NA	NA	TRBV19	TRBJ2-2	CASSTPPLPADTGELFF	TGTGCCAGTAGTACCCCTCCCCTCCCTGCGGACACCGGGGAGCTGTTTTTT
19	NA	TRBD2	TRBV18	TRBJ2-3	CASLPLGPGTSGHTDTQYF	TGTGCCAGCTTACCATTGGGGCCAGGGACTAGCGGGCACACAGATACGCAGTATTTT
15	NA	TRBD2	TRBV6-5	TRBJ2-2	CASSYAAGVAGELFF	TGTGCCAGCAGTTACGCAGCGGGAGTGGCCGGGGAGCTGTTTTTT
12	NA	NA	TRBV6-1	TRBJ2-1	CASSPEGNEQFF	TGTGCCAGCAGCCCCGAGGGCAATGAGCAGTTCTTC
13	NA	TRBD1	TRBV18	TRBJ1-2	CASRTGTGDGYTF	TGTGCCAGCCGTACCGGGACAGGGGATGGCTACACCTTC
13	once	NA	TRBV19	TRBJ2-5	CASSILNSQTQYF	TGTGCCAGTAGTATTTTGAACAGCCAGACCCAGTACTTC
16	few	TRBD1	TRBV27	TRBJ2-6	CASRPGQGSGANVLTF	TGTGCCAGCAGACCGGGACAGGGATCTGGGGCCAACGTCCTGACTTTC
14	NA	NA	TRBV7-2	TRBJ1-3	CASSLMVGEYTIYF	TGTGCCAGCAGCTTAATGGTTGGGGAGTACACCATATATTTT
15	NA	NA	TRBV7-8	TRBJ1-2	CVSSLGPTDYPSGTF	TGTGTCAGCAGCTTAGGCCCGACAGATTATCCCTCGGGCACCTTC
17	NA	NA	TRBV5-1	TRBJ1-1	CASSLIVGPGLNTEAFF	TGCGCCAGCAGCTTGATCGTCGGCCCGGGGTTGAACACTGAAGCTTTCTTT
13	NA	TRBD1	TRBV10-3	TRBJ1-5	CAIGTGENQPQHF	TGTGCCATCGGGACAGGTGAGAATCAGCCCCAGCATTTT